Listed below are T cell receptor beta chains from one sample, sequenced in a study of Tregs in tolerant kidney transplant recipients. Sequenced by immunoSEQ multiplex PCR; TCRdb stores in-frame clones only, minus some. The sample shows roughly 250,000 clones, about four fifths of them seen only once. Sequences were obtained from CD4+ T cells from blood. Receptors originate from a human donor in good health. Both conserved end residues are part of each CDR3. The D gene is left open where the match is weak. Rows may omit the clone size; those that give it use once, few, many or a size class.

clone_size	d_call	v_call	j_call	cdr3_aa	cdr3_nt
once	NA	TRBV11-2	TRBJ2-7	CASSPTDLKQQYF	TGTGCCAGCAGCCCGACCGACCTTAAACAGCAGTACTTC
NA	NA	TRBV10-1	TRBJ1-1	CASSRALSSTEAFF	TGCGCCAGCAGCCGGGCCCTCAGTAGCACTGAAGCTTTCTTT
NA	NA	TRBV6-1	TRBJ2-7	CASSVDLSGGYEQYF	TGTGCCAGCAGCGTGGACCTTTCCGGGGGCTACGAGCAGTACTTC
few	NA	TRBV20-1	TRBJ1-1	CSAMGNTEAFF	TGCAGTGCTATGGGGAACACTGAAGCTTTCTTT
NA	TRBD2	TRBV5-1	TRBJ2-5	CASSLRASGMGETQYF	TGCGCCAGCAGCTTAAGGGCTAGCGGGATGGGGGAGACCCAGTACTTC
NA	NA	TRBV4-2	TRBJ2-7	CASSQSPQGGRAREQYF	TGTGCCAGCAGCCAATCCCCCCAGGGGGGGAGGGCCCGCGAGCAGTACTTC
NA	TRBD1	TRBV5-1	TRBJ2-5	CASSPGTGGKTQYF	TGCGCCAGCAGCCCCGGGACAGGGGGAAAGACCCAGTACTTC
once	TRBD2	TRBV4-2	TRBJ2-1	CASSQDRGLAEQFF	TGTGCCAGCAGCCAAGATCGGGGACTAGCGGAGCAGTTCTTC
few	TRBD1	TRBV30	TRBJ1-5	CAWSAGTGRGNQPQHF	TGTGCCTGGAGTGCGGGGACAGGGAGGGGCAATCAGCCCCAGCATTTT
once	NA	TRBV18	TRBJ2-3	CASSPMGEIGTDTQYF	TGTGCCAGCTCACCAATGGGGGAGATCGGTACAGATACGCAGTATTTT
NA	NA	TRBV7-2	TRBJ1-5	CASSPGSNQPRHF	TGTGCCAGCAGCCCCGGTAGCAATCAGCCCCGGCATTTT
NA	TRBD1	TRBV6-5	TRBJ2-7	CASSYEAGGSREQYF	TGTGCCAGCAGTTACGAGGCAGGGGGCTCGAGGGAGCAGTACTTC
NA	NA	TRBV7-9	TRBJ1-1	CASSFQGGPEAFF	TGTGCCAGCAGCTTTCAGGGTGGGCCTGAAGCTTTCTTT
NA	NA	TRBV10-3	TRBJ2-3	CAISESNGVGDTQYF	TGTGCCATCAGTGAGTCGAACGGGGTTGGAGATACGCAGTATTTT
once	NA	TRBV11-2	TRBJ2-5	CASSLGGSTSYQETQYF	TGTGCCAGCAGCTTAGGGGGGAGTACATCGTACCAAGAGACCCAGTACTTC
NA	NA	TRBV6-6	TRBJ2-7	CASSSPERAAGEQYF	TGTGCCAGCAGTTCCCCCGAGCGGGCTGCGGGAGAGCAGTACTTC
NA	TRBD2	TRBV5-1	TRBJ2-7	CASSLGLADSYEQYF	TGCGCCAGCAGCTTGGGGCTAGCGGATTCCTACGAGCAGTACTTC
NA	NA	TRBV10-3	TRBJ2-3	CALTSSGDTQYF	TGTGCCCTAACTAGCTCCGGGGATACGCAGTATTTT
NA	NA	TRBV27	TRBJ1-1	CASSLRQNTEAFF	TGTGCCAGCAGTTTAAGACAGAACACTGAAGCTTTCTTT
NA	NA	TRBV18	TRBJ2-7	CASSPSPTDEQYF	TGTGCCAGCTCACCCTCCCCTACGGACGAGCAGTACTTC
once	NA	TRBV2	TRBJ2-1	CASIRGPGSAFF	TGTGCCAGCATCAGAGGACCAGGGTCCGCGTTCTTC
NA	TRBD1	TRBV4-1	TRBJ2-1	CASSQGGTGGMYEQFF	TGCGCCAGCAGCCAAGGAGGGACAGGGGGAATGTATGAGCAGTTCTTC
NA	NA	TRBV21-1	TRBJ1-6	CASIGGREAPLHF	TGTGCCAGCATTGGGGGGAGGGAGGCACCCCTCCACTTT
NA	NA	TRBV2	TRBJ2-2	CASSAGTGFPGELFF	TGTGCCAGCAGTGCAGGAACAGGGTTTCCCGGGGAGCTGTTTTTT
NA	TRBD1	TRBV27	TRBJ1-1	CASSLASTGPAIYTEAFF	TGTGCCAGCAGTTTAGCGTCGACAGGGCCTGCCATCTACACTGAAGCTTTCTTT
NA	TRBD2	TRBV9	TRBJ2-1	CASSVRTSGLYNEQFF	TGTGCCAGCAGCGTACGGACTAGCGGGCTGTACAATGAGCAGTTCTTC
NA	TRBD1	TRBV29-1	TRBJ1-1	CSVDGQGVVAFF	TGCAGCGTTGACGGACAGGGGGTAGTGGCTTTCTTT
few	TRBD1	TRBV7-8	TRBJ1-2	CASSFDRGRDYGYTF	TGTGCCAGCAGCTTCGACAGGGGGCGCGACTATGGCTACACCTTC